Each of the 31 T cell receptor beta chains below was sequenced from the same sample in a study of blood T cell repertoires in COVID-19 (dated by TCRdb to 2020 to 2022). Library method: the immunoSEQ multiplex PCR assay. Held by TCRdb, this immuneACCESS table contains in-frame sequences only and omits some clones. Under half of the omission traces to an unresolved V gene where checked; the cause of the rest is unknown. This sample holds more than 200,000 clones; around 84% were observed only once. The biggest ten clones account for 1.5% to 2% of the sample. Sequenced material: PBMCs or T cells enriched from blood (not recorded which). These receptors were taken from a woman in her forties or fifties who had recovered from COVID-19.

The chain recombines TRBV12-5 with TRBJ2-7, with 8 bases matching TRBD2. Germline loops: CDR1 LGHNT, CDR2 FRNRAP. The CDR3 length is 18 residues. V shed 5 bases and J 0 bases; nucleotides not matched to a gene: 15. As DNA, the CDR3 is TGTGCTAGTGGTATATGGACTAGCCGAGCGAAGAGCTCCTACGAGCAGTACTTC. This sequence encodes CASGIWTSRAKSSYEQYF.

The gene calls are TRBV9 and TRBJ1-2, with D unclear. Germline V gene sequence: CDR1 SGDLS, CDR2 YYNGEE. This CDR3 spans 13 amino acids. Trimming stripped 3 bases from V and 1 base from J, with 7 bases between. The CDR3 is CASSDGGNYGYTF. As DNA, the CDR3 is TGTGCCAGCAGCGACGGTGGTAACTATGGCTACACCTTC.

Points on this clone: This specimen includes other DNA sequences encoding the same CDR3. V is TRBV18 and J is TRBJ2-7; the match to TRBD1 covers 11 bases. Losses at the gene ends were 3 bases for V and 2 bases for J; bases not matched to a gene: 0. The CDR3 consists of 14 residues. Germline values: CDR1 KGHSH, CDR2 LQKENI. The CDR3 DNA is TGTGCCAGCTCACCGGGACAGGGGGCCTACGAGCAGTACTTC. Translated, it gives CASSPGQGAYEQYF.

This chain connects TRBV2 to TRBJ2-7; 7 bases fit TRBD1. Germline CDR1 and CDR2: SNHLY and FYNNEI. V lost 10 bases to trimming and J lost 2 bases; unmatched junction nucleotides: 8. The CDR3 consists of 13 residues. The CDR3, as DNA: TGTGCCACACGTCCAGGGGGAGCCTACGAGCAGTACTTC. It codes for CATRPGGAYEQYF.

CDR3 in amino acids: CASSDGTGFSVNQPQHF. The DNA for the CDR3 is TGTGCCAGCAGTGATGGGACAGGCTTTTCGGTCAATCAGCCCCAGCATTTT. The V gene is TRBV25-1, the J gene TRBJ1-5; 8 positions match TRBD1. V lost 3 bases, J lost 3 bases, and 10 bases stayed unmatched. Germline lookup yields CDR1 MGHDK and CDR2 SYGVNS. This CDR3 spans 17 amino acids.

CDR3 coding DNA: TGTGCCAGCAGCTTGGTGATGGACTCTGAAGCTTTCTTT. It yields the protein CASSLVMDSEAFF. The chain uses TRBV5-6 and TRBJ1-1, with D uncertain. Trimming took off 0 bases at V and 6 bases at J, with 9 bases between the two ends. Per germline, CDR1 SGHDT and CDR2 YYEEEE. This CDR3 comprises 13 residues.

The chain links TRBV19 to TRBJ1-2; TRBD1 matches 9 bases. Germline V gene sequence: CDR1 LNHDA, CDR2 SQIVND (reference sequence). V lost 10 bases and J lost 4; bases outside the gene matches: 10. The CDR3 spans 14 residues. CDR3 sequence: CATKNRGPGYGYTF. The CDR3 DNA follows: TGTGCCACGAAAAACAGGGGGCCCGGCTATGGCTACACCTTC. Combining the CDR3 with reference TRBV19 and TRBJ1-2 gives the whole variable domain DGGITQSPKYLFRKEGQNVTLSCEQNLNHDAMYWYRQDPGQGLRLIYYSQIVNDFQKGDIAEGYSVSREKKESFPLTVTSAQKNPTAFYLCATKNRGPGYGYTFGSGTRLTVV.

The chain uses TRBV29-1 and TRBJ2-3, with D maybe TRBD1 (5 bases). The CDR3 spans 16 residues. Trimming took off 0 bases at V and 4 bases at J, with 17 bases between the two ends. Germline V lookup: CDR1 SQVTM, CDR2 ANQGSEA. Here the CDR3 reads CSVEDQDNKGADTQYF. CDR3 DNA sequence: TGCAGCGTTGAAGATCAAGACAACAAAGGGGCAGATACGCAGTATTTT.

This clone was seen only a few times. V usage is TRBV28 and J usage is TRBJ1-5, with TRBD1 matching 9 bases. The CDR3 is made up of 17 amino acids. The germline V gene has CDR1 MDHEN and CDR2 SYDVKM. The V segment lost 3 bases and the J segment 3 bases; nucleotides outside the gene matches: 9. In DNA form, the CDR3 reads TGTGCCAGCAGTTTCTCCGGGACAGGGTTCGTCAATCAGCCCCAGCATTTT. As protein: CASSFSGTGFVNQPQHF.

This chain uses TRBV7-9 with TRBJ2-1; TRBD2 agrees at 9 bases. The CDR3 sequence is 15 residues long. The V and J ends lost 11 bases and 5 bases, in that order; junction bases with no gene match: 13. Germline CDR1 SEHNR, CDR2 FQNEAQ (reference sequence). The CDR3 sequence is CAEWPLREGHNEQFF. In nucleotides, the CDR3 is TGTGCCGAATGGCCTCTGCGGGAGGGCCACAATGAGCAGTTCTTC. The whole variable domain, remainder taken from reference TRBV7-9 and TRBJ2-1, is DTGVSQNPRHKITKRGQNVTFRCDPISEHNRLYWYRQTLGQGPEFLTYFQNEAQLEKSRLLSDRFSAERPKGSFSTLEIQRTEQGDSAMYLCAEWPLREGHNEQFFGPGTRLTVL.

This chain joins TRBV7-2 and TRBJ2-5, with 9 bases that match TRBD1. V lost 3 bases, J lost 4 bases, and 3 bases stayed unmatched. The CDR3 totals 14 residues. Germline CDR1 and CDR2: SGHTA and FQGNSA. CDR3: CASSFDRGGETQYF. CDR3 DNA sequence: TGTGCCAGCAGCTTCGACAGGGGGGGAGAGACCCAGTACTTC. The full variable domain, with the rest looked up from reference TRBV7-2 and TRBJ2-5, is GAGVSQSPSNKVTEKGKDVELRCDPISGHTALYWYRQSLGQGLEFLIYFQGNSAPDKSGLPSDRFSAERTGGSVSTLTIQRTQQEDSAVYLCASSFDRGGETQYFGPGTRLLVL.

Note on this clone: A read error may account for a junction end that differs from germline. The chain carries TRBV7-7 and TRBJ2-1; D might be TRBD1 (6 bases). Germline V gene data show CDR1 as SSHAT and CDR2 as FNYEAQ (reference sequence). There are 15 residues in the CDR3. CDR3 residues: CASSRQASSYNEQFF. Here the CDR3 DNA reads TGTGCTAGCAGCCGACAGGCAAGCTCCTACAATGAGCAGTTCTTC.

The J gene is TRBJ2-6, the V gene TRBV5-5, with D uncertain. The V and J ends lost 5 bases and 3 bases respectively, with 9 bases between them. Germline-derived CDR1 and CDR2 are SGHKS and YYEKEE (reference sequence). The CDR3 sequence is 14 residues long. This CDR3 is CASSTTLGANVLTF. The DNA of the CDR3 is TGTGCCAGCAGTACTACCCTTGGGGCCAACGTCCTGACTTTC.

Note on this clone: A junction boundary mismatches the germline segment, possibly from a read error. The chain is built from TRBV7-2 and TRBJ2-5; 9 nucleotides agree with TRBD2. This CDR3 has 16 residues. Germline loops: CDR1 SGHTA, CDR2 FQGNSA. DNA of the CDR3: TGTGCCAGCAGCGCCGGGGCGGGAGGGCCCCAAAAGACCCAGTACTTC. Protein product: CASSAGAGGPQKTQYF.

The V gene is TRBV13, the J gene TRBJ1-1, with D tentatively TRBD1 (6 bases). Germline-derived CDR1 and CDR2 are PRHDT and FYEKMQ (reference sequence). CDR3 size: 14 residues. The V gene lost 4 bases and the J gene lost 6 bases, with 15 bases spanning the gap. The CDR3 loop reads CASSSGHRAPEAFF. The CDR3 coding sequence is TGTGCCAGCAGCTCGGGACACCGGGCTCCTGAAGCTTTCTTT. Full variable domain (missing parts from reference TRBV13 and TRBJ1-1): AAGVIQSPRHLIKEKRETATLKCYPIPRHDTVYWYQQGPGQDPQFLISFYEKMQSDKGSIPDRFSAQQFSDYHSELNMSSLELGDSALYFCASSSGHRAPEAFFGQGTRLTVV.

The CDR3 region is CASSTVRASGAVDTQYF. The CDR3 nucleotides read TGTGCCAGCAGTACAGTGAGGGCTAGCGGGGCGGTAGATACGCAGTATTTT. This sequence joins TRBV27 and TRBJ2-3; 9 bases agree with TRBD2. Germline V lookup: CDR1 MNHEY, CDR2 SMNVEV (reference sequence). J gave up 5 bases and V 5 bases, and 14 bases lay outside the gene matches. The CDR3 contains 17 residues.

The chain couples TRBV19 to TRBJ2-3; maybe TRBD2 (6 bases). This CDR3 spans 13 amino acids. Germline V gene sequence: CDR1 LNHDA, CDR2 SQIVND (reference sequence). The V gene lost 7 bases and the J gene lost 4 bases, with 12 bases spanning the gap. The CDR3 DNA is TGTGCCAGTACGAGCCGGGAGTCAGATACGCAGTATTTT. The encoded protein is CASTSRESDTQYF.

The genes are TRBV29-1 and TRBJ2-3; D is uncertain. The CDR3 length is 13 residues. V was pared by 0 bases and J by 2 bases, with 6 bases between. Germline CDR1 reads SQVTM; CDR2 reads ANQGSEA. This chain's CDR3 is CSVEDPFTDTQYF. The CDR3, as DNA: TGCAGCGTTGAAGATCCGTTCACAGATACGCAGTATTTT.

The V and J genes are TRBV19 and TRBJ2-7, with D maybe TRBD2 (6 bases). The CDR3 extends over 16 amino acids. With 3 bases removed from V and 6 bases from J, the gap between germline ends came to 21 bases. Looked up from germline, CDR1 is LNHDA and CDR2 is SQIVND (reference sequence). The chain's CDR3 is CASSIALLRDPGEQYF. CDR3 sequence (DNA): TGTGCCAGTAGTATTGCCCTGTTGCGGGACCCGGGCGAGCAGTACTTC.

This chain uses TRBV27 with TRBJ2-5; 7 bases fit TRBD1. This CDR3 spans 16 amino acids. Germline CDR1 is MNHEY and CDR2 is SMNVEV (reference sequence). V lost 7 bases to trimming and J lost 5 bases; unmatched junction nucleotides: 16. CDR3: CASTFRWDRSKETQYF. The CDR3 DNA follows: TGTGCCAGCACCTTTAGGTGGGACAGAAGCAAGGAGACCCAGTACTTC.

This clone was counted once. The chain combines TRBV5-1 with TRBJ1-2, with TRBD1 as a possible D gene (5 bases). The V gene's germline CDR1 is SGHRS and CDR2 YFSETQ. The CDR3 extends over 15 amino acids. Between the trimmed V and J ends, which lost 2 bases and 0 bases, there was a span of 11 bases. The DNA of the CDR3 is TGCGCCAGCAGCTTTATAGACAGACCTAACTATGGCTACACCTTC. Protein sequence: CASSFIDRPNYGYTF.

The chain uses TRBV13 and TRBJ2-7; 7 bases fit TRBD1. Unmatched junction bases numbered 4, after V lost 5 bases and J lost 3 bases. This CDR3 contains 13 residues. Germline V gene lookup returns CDR1 PRHDT and CDR2 FYEKMQ (reference sequence). The CDR3 is CASSEGQFYEQYF. The CDR3 coding sequence is TGTGCCAGCAGCGAGGGACAGTTCTACGAGCAGTACTTC.

The CDR3 DNA sequence: TGTGCCAGCTCACCAGGGGACAGCCAGCCCCAGCATTTT. It codes for CASSPGDSQPQHF. The gene calls are TRBV18 and TRBJ1-5; 7 positions match TRBD1. The V and J ends lost 2 bases and 7 bases, in that order; junction bases with no gene match: 2. This CDR3 has 13 residues. Germline loops: CDR1 KGHSH, CDR2 LQKENI.

The chain joins TRBV5-1 to TRBJ1-2, with TRBD1 matching over 11 bases. This CDR3 has 14 amino acids. Germline V gene lookup returns CDR1 SGHRS and CDR2 YFSETQ. V lost 3 bases and J lost 7; bases outside the gene matches: 5. The CDR3 nucleotides read TGCGCCAGCAGCTCGGGACAGGGGGGAACTGGCTACACCTTC. Its protein product is CASSSGQGGTGYTF.

The chain recombines TRBV18 with TRBJ2-7, with 7 nucleotides matching TRBD1. The germline gives CDR1 KGHSH, CDR2 LQKENI. The CDR3 covers 15 residues. V trimming: 5 bases; J trimming: 5 bases; junction bases outside the gene matches: 12. The CDR3 DNA is TGTGCCAGCTCAAAAACGACAGGGATTCGCGACGAGCAGTACTTC. Translated: CASSKTTGIRDEQYF.

The genes are TRBV6-1 and TRBJ2-7, with 10 bases identical to TRBD1. Germline values: CDR1 MNHNS, CDR2 SASEGT. With V trimmed by 3 bases and J by 3 bases, 8 bases remained unmatched. This CDR3 region has 16 residues. In DNA, the CDR3 is TGTGCCAGCAGTGACCTCCGGTGGACAGGGGGCTACGAGCAGTACTTC. It codes for CASSDLRWTGGYEQYF.

To note about this clone: Other DNA sequences of this sample code for an identical CDR3. This chain connects TRBV7-8 to TRBJ2-7, with 7 bases aligning to TRBD1. This CDR3 has 15 residues. The V gene end was trimmed by 2 bases and the J gene end by 2 bases; junction bases not matched to a gene: 6. Germline CDR1 and CDR2: SGHVS and FQNEAQ. CDR3 in amino acids: CASSLRQGTPYEQYF. In DNA form, the CDR3 reads TGTGCCAGCAGCTTACGACAGGGAACACCCTACGAGCAGTACTTC.

This clone occurred a few times. The V gene is TRBV2, the J gene TRBJ1-4; D possibly corresponds to TRBD1 (5 bases). CDR3 length equals 12 residues. CDR1 is SNHLY, CDR2 FYNNEI, per germline. The V gene lost 8 bases and the J gene lost 6 bases, with 10 bases spanning the gap. The CDR3, as DNA: TGTGCCAGCCGGACGGGGGATGAAAAACTGTTTTTT. Its translation: CASRTGDEKLFF.

The chain has TRBV28 and TRBJ1-2; TRBD1 is a possible D gene (6 bases). V was trimmed by 5 bases and J by 1 base, leaving 14 bases between them. The germline CDR1 and CDR2 sequences are MDHEN and SYDVKM. This CDR3 spans 15 amino acids. CDR3 sequence: CASSLLGQNNYGYTF. The CDR3 bases are TGTGCCAGCAGTCTACTCGGACAGAATAACTATGGCTACACCTTC.

The CDR3 reads CASSLAGGGTEAFF. The CDR3, as DNA: TGCGCCAGCAGCTTGGCGGGAGGGGGCACTGAAGCTTTCTTT. The J gene is TRBJ1-1, the V gene TRBV5-1; weak D call: TRBD1 (6 bases). The CDR3 sequence is 14 residues long. Germline values: CDR1 SGHRS, CDR2 YFSETQ. Trimming removed 0 bases from V and 4 bases from J, with 10 bases in between.

This chain joins TRBV6-5 and TRBJ2-3; TRBD2 matches 9 bases. This CDR3 contains 16 residues. V shed 2 bases, J shed 7 bases, and the junction held 10 bases outside the gene matches. Germline CDR1 is MNHEY and CDR2 is SVGAGI. The DNA of the CDR3 is TGTGCCAGCAGTTACCAAGCGGGAGGAGTCCAAAATACGCAGTATTTT. As protein: CASSYQAGGVQNTQYF.